This entry features one T cell receptor beta chain sequence. The same CDR3 arises from other DNA sequences in this sample as well. These data belong to a study of blood T cell repertoires in COVID-19. Clones were sequenced by immunoSEQ multiplex PCR, and TCRdb holds only the in-frame ones, with some missing. The sample carries 150,000 or so clones, roughly 80% recorded once. The CDR3 spans 14 residues. Germline assignment: CDR1 SGHTA and CDR2 FQGNSA. Trimming took 6 bases from V and 2 from J, leaving 10 bases between them. The specimen was PBMCs or T cells enriched from blood (not recorded which). The genes are TRBV7-2 and TRBJ1-4; D gene unclear. This TCR was sampled from a man aged 45-65 years who had recovered from COVID-19. The CDR3 sequence is CASSRGGTNEKLFF. The CDR3 DNA reads as TGTGCCAGCAGTCGTGGCGGCACTAATGAAAAACTGTTTTTT.